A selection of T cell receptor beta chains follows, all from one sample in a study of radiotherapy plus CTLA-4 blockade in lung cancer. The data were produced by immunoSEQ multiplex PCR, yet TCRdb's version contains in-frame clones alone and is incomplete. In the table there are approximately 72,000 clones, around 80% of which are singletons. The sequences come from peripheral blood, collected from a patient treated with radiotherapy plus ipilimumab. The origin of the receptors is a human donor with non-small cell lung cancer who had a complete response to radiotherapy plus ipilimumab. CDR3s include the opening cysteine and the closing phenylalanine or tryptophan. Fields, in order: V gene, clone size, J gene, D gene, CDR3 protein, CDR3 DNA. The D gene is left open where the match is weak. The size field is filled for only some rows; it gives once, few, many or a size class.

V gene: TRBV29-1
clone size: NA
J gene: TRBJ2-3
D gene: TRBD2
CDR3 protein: CSVEGGSGGTQYF
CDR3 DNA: TGCAGCGTTGAAGGGGGGAGCGGGGGTACGCAGTATTTT

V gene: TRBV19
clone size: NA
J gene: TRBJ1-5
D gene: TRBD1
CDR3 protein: CASSTFPLQGEFNQPQHF
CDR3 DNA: TGTGCCAGTAGTACCTTCCCGTTACAGGGGGAGTTCAATCAGCCCCAGCATTTT

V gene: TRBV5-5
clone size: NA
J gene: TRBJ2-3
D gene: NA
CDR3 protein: CASSFNTDTQYF
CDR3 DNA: TGTGCCAGCAGCTTCAACACAGATACGCAGTATTTT

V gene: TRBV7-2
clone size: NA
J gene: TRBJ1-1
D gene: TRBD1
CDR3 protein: CASSPNLGGGTEAFF
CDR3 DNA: TGTGCCAGCAGCCCTAATCTAGGGGGCGGTACTGAAGCTTTCTTT

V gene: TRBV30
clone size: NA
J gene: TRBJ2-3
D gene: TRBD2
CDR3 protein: CAWSVAGDTDTQYF
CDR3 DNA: TGTGCCTGGAGTGTAGCGGGGGACACAGATACGCAGTATTTT

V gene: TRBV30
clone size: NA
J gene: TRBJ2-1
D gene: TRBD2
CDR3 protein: CAWSESGGREQFF
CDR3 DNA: TGTGCCTGGAGTGAGAGCGGGGGGAGAGAGCAGTTCTTC

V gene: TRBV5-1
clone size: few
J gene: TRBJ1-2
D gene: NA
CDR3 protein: CASSYTAYGYTF
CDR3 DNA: TGCGCCAGCAGCTACACGGCTTATGGCTACACCTTC

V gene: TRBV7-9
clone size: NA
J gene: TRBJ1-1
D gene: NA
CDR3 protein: CASSLQGGTEAFF
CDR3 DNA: TGTGCCAGCAGCTTACAGGGAGGGACTGAAGCTTTCTTT

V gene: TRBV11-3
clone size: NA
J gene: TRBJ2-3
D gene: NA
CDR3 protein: CASSLEYTQYF
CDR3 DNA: TGTGCCAGCAGCTTAGAATATACGCAGTATTTT

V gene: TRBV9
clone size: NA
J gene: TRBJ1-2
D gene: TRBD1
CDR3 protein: CASSVGQGGGSTF
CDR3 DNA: TGTGCCAGCAGCGTCGGACAGGGGGGAGGTAGCACCTTC

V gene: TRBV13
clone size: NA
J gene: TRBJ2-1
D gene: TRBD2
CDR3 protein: CASSLEVGLAVEGAQFF
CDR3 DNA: TGTGCCAGCAGCTTAGAAGTCGGTCTAGCGGTAGAAGGGGCGCAGTTCTTC

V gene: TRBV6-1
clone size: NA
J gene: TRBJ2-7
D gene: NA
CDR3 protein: CASLQDYEQYF
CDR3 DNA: TGTGCCAGCTTACAGGACTACGAGCAGTACTTC

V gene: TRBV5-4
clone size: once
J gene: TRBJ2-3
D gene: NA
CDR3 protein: CASSLSQSSTDTQYF
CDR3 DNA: TGTGCCAGCAGCTTGAGTCAGAGCAGCACAGATACGCAGTATTTT

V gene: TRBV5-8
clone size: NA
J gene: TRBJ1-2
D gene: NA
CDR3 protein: CASSSTGFNYGYTF
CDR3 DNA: TGTGCCAGCAGCTCGACAGGATTTAACTATGGCTACACCTTC